A selection of T cell receptor beta chains follows, all from one sample in a study of cytomegalovirus exposure and HLA in healthy donors. The protocol was immunoSEQ multiplex PCR, while the TCRdb copy is restricted to in-frame clones and leaves out a portion. The profile shows about 110,000 clones, roughly two thirds of them singletons. Sequencing was performed on PBMCs. The receptors come from a middle-aged man in good health and CMV-seronegative. Both conserved end residues are part of each CDR3. The order of the fields is D gene, V gene, J gene, CDR3 length, CDR3 protein. D genes are given only for firm matches.

-	TRBV6-5	TRBJ2-5	14	CASSYVEGEVTQYF
TRBD1	TRBV6-5	TRBJ1-2	16	CASSSGTGGFGYGYTF
-	TRBV25-1	TRBJ1-1	11	CASSRSTEAFF
-	TRBV5-4	TRBJ2-1	14	CASSSRGSYNEQFF
-	TRBV9	TRBJ2-1	12	CASSTARNEQFF
TRBD1	TRBV9	TRBJ2-3	17	CARLTYIGTGGPDTQYF
-	TRBV5-4	TRBJ2-5	14	CASSSQGPAETQYF
TRBD1	TRBV19	TRBJ1-3	15	CASTTKRGPGNTIYF
-	TRBV6-5	TRBJ1-4	12	CASSSRNEKLFF
TRBD1	TRBV7-3	TRBJ1-6	14	CASSPTGGYSPLHF
TRBD1	TRBV4-1	TRBJ1-5	15	CASSQVPGGGQPQHF
TRBD1	TRBV5-4	TRBJ1-6	18	CASSSGTGGRDYNSPLHF
TRBD1	TRBV12-5	TRBJ2-2	16	CASAPPGQGGSGELFF
-	TRBV19	TRBJ1-2	11	CASLANYGYTF
-	TRBV5-6	TRBJ2-5	13	CASSSGVRETQYF
-	TRBV19	TRBJ1-1	14	CASSISSRSTEAFF
-	TRBV7-8	TRBJ2-7	15	CASSFGGAPSYEQYF
-	TRBV9	TRBJ1-4	16	CASSPRRADSNEKLFF
-	TRBV7-8	TRBJ1-5	15	CASSLWGEANQPQHF
-	TRBV2	TRBJ2-7	11	CASSDTREQYF
-	TRBV19	TRBJ1-6	14	CASSTAADNSPLHF
TRBD1	TRBV28	TRBJ1-2	14	CASSTGQGNYGYTF
-	TRBV4-1	TRBJ2-3	14	CASSFRTDTDTQYF
-	TRBV6-5	TRBJ2-1	14	CASSSRTNPNEQFF
TRBD1	TRBV5-6	TRBJ1-4	16	CASSHLEGANNEKLFF
-	TRBV7-2	TRBJ1-5	16	CASSLGGGVSNQPQHF
-	TRBV7-8	TRBJ1-1	15	CASSLGQEWYTEAFF
TRBD1	TRBV30	TRBJ1-3	16	CAWRLWDRGFIDTIYF
-	TRBV30	TRBJ2-6	16	CAWGAGLGLGANVLTF
-	TRBV18	TRBJ2-5	16	CASSPVNTEYQETQYF
-	TRBV7-2	TRBJ1-1	14	CASSFPQRGTEAFF
-	TRBV6-5	TRBJ1-5	13	CASSRTENQPQHF
-	TRBV7-9	TRBJ2-5	11	CASSSSGTQYF
TRBD1	TRBV4-1	TRBJ2-2	16	CASSRSGTGTTGELFF
-	TRBV29-1	TRBJ2-5	12	CSVDAGSETQYF
-	TRBV27	TRBJ2-7	14	CASSLLQGTYEQYF
-	TRBV6-1	TRBJ2-7	15	CASSEDPGNSYEQYF
TRBD1	TRBV5-5	TRBJ2-3	17	CASSFTYRDREADTQYF
-	TRBV9	TRBJ1-2	13	CASSIGLDYGYTF
TRBD1	TRBV18	TRBJ2-7	19	CASSPSTGGWWSDSYEQYF
TRBD1	TRBV27	TRBJ1-5	15	CASSSGTGGVQPQHF
-	TRBV19	TRBJ1-2	14	CASSMNLRQPGYTF
TRBD1	TRBV11-1	TRBJ2-3	12	CASSTGQVTQYF
-	TRBV6-1	TRBJ1-6	14	CASSGFSYNSPLHF
TRBD2	TRBV7-2	TRBJ2-7	17	CASTKVIAGPVTYEQYF
TRBD1	TRBV7-9	TRBJ2-7	15	CASSSKTGKGYEQYF
TRBD2	TRBV18	TRBJ2-3	17	CASSPSGLAGGTDTQYF
-	TRBV5-5	TRBJ1-1	14	CASSLVPGSGEAFF